One and the same sample provided the 20 T cell receptor beta chains below, sequenced in a study of T cell repertoires in cytomegalovirus infection. TCRdb called the reads again in MiXCR, with one record for every CDR3 protein. The data contain approximately 140,000 distinct CDR3 sequences, roughly 9% of them singletons. The sequencing input was PBMCs. These receptor sequences come from a human donor in good health (CMV status not recorded). Some clones in this sample may be carry-over from other donors' samples.

This clonotype was seen ten or more times. V usage is TRBV7-2 and J usage is TRBJ2-5; D is uncertain. The CDR3 contains 13 residues. Germline assignment: CDR1 SGHTA and CDR2 FQGNSA. Trimming pared 5 bases from V and 1 base from J, leaving 8 bases between. DNA for the CDR3: TGTGCCAGCAGCCCAACGGGCCAAGAGACCCAGTACTTC. This translates into CASSPTGQETQYF.

The chain is built from TRBV2 and TRBJ2-3; the D gene is possibly TRBD2 (6 bases). With 4 bases removed from V and 0 bases from J, the gap between germline ends came to 11 bases. The germline CDR1 and CDR2 sequences are SNHLY and FYNNEI. This CDR3 region has 15 residues. The CDR3, as DNA: TGTGCCAGCAGTGGAATAGCGGTGAGCACAGATACGCAGTATTTT. Translated, it gives CASSGIAVSTDTQYF. Looking up the rest from reference TRBV2 and TRBJ2-3 gives the full variable domain: EPEVTQTPSHQVTQMGQEVILRCVPISNHLYFYWYRQILGQKVEFLVSFYNNEISEKSEIFDDQFSVERPDGSNFTLKIRSTKLEDSAMYFCASSGIAVSTDTQYFGPGTRLTVL.

This clonotype has just a few counts. The rearrangement links TRBV6-8 to TRBJ2-3, with D hard to call. Germline V CDR1 and CDR2: MNHGY, SAAAGT. This CDR3 contains 12 residues. The V end was cut by 7 bases, the J end by 5 bases, with 10 bases between. Written as DNA, the CDR3 is TGTGCCAGCAAGGGCTTTATAGATACGCAGTATTTT. This codes for CASKGFIDTQYF.

As for this clonotype: This may be a read error, as it is one base from a much larger clone. V and J are TRBV5-6 and TRBJ2-3; perhaps D is TRBD1 or TRBD2 (5 bases each). The CDR3 covers 16 residues. CDR1 and CDR2 from the germline V gene are SGHDT and YYEEEE. For the CDR3, the DNA is TGTGCCAGCAGCTTGGCTTCCGGGGCCCGCACAAATACGCAGTATTTT. Its translation: CASSLASGARTNTQYF.

This clonotype was seen repeatedly, ten times or more. This chain links TRBV6-4 with TRBJ2-1, with D perhaps given as TRBD1 or TRBD2 (5 bases each). Trimming shortened V by 4 bases and J by 7 bases, and 11 bases separated the two germline ends. The CDR3 spans 13 residues. Germline lookup yields CDR1 MRHNA and CDR2 SNTAGT. CDR3: CASSGLWGNEQFF. CDR3 coding DNA: TGTGCCAGCAGTGGACTATGGGGGAATGAGCAGTTCTTC.

The chain combines TRBV7-2 with TRBJ1-4, with 7 positions matching TRBD1. CDR1 is SGHTA and CDR2 is FQGNSA in the germline V gene. The CDR3 extends over 17 amino acids. J gave up 4 bases and V 3 bases, and 11 bases lay outside the gene matches. In nucleotides, the CDR3 is TGTGCCAGCAGCTTGTCCCCACCGGGACAGCATAATGAAAAACTGTTTTTT. Protein sequence: CASSLSPPGQHNEKLFF.

This clonotype was counted a few times. The chain carries TRBV15 and TRBJ1-6; D gene unclear. The V end lost 6 bases, the J end lost 6 bases, and 15 bases lay between the germline ends. This CDR3 has 15 amino acids. The germline V gene encodes CDR1 LNHNV and CDR2 YYDKDF (reference sequence). The CDR3 nucleotides are TGTGCCACCAGGGAATGGGTTCAATCTAATTCACCCCTCCACTTT. Its translation is CATREWVQSNSPLHF. The complete variable domain, with remaining parts taken from reference TRBV15 and TRBJ1-6, reads DAMVIQNPRYQVTQFGKPVTLSCSQTLNHNVMYWYQQKSSQAPKLLFHYYDKDFNNEADTPDNFQSRRPNTSFCFLDIRSPGLGDTAMYLCATREWVQSNSPLHFGNGTRLTVT.

This clonotype was seen repeatedly, ten times or more. J is TRBJ1-2 and V is TRBV28, with D perhaps matching TRBD1 (5 bases). The CDR3 totals 15 residues. The germline gives CDR1 MDHEN, CDR2 SYDVKM. Trimming took 4 bases from V and 2 from J, leaving 14 bases between them. CDR3 DNA: TGTGCCAGCAGTTGGGCGGGAAAGGGGAACTATGGCTACACCTTC. Protein product: CASSWAGKGNYGYTF.

This clonotype was picked up many times. The rearrangement joins TRBV28 to TRBJ1-5; D unclear. The CDR3 sequence is 13 residues long. Germline-derived CDR1 and CDR2 are MDHEN and SYDVKM. Trimming shortened V by 5 bases and J by 4 bases, and 9 bases separated the two germline ends. The CDR3: CASSNLGNQPQHF. Written as DNA, the CDR3 is TGTGCCAGCAGTAACTTGGGGAATCAGCCCCAGCATTTT. Variable domain in full (rest from reference TRBV28 and TRBJ1-5): DVKVTQSSRYLVKRTGEKVFLECVQDMDHENMFWYRQDPGLGLRLIYFSYDVKMKEKGDIPEGYSVSREKKERFSLILESASTNQTSMYLCASSNLGNQPQHFGDGTRLSIL.

Many counts were recorded for this clonotype. This chain uses TRBV29-1 with TRBJ2-7; tentative D call: TRBD2 (5 bases). This CDR3 has 14 amino acids. From germline, CDR1 is SQVTM and CDR2 ANQGSEA. V lost 3 bases, J lost 2 bases, and 14 bases lay in between. Here the CDR3 DNA reads TGCAGCGTTGATGGGGTAGGAGGTCCCTACGAGCAGTACTTC. The encoded protein is CSVDGVGGPYEQYF.

Ten or more counts support this clonotype. The chain has TRBV20-1 and TRBJ1-3; D unclear. The germline gives CDR1 DFQATT, CDR2 SNEGSKA (reference sequence). Trimming took 6 bases from V and 8 from J, leaving 17 bases between them. The CDR3 runs to 13 residues. The CDR3: CSAAKGKADTIYF. Here the CDR3 DNA reads TGCAGTGCCGCCAAGGGTAAGGCGGACACCATATATTTT.

This clonotype was picked up many times. The rearrangement links TRBV20-1 to TRBJ2-1; D possibly corresponds to TRBD2 (7 bases). The CDR3 is 14 residues long. The germline CDR1 and CDR2 sequences are DFQATT and SNEGSKA (reference sequence). V was trimmed by 4 bases and J by 6 bases, leaving 16 bases between them. The chain's CDR3 is CSAKGGGVCNEQFF. CDR3 nucleotides: TGCAGTGCTAAGGGGGGGGGGGTCTGCAATGAGCAGTTCTTC.

This clonotype was detected a few times. The gene calls are TRBV5-1 and TRBJ1-3; 8 nucleotides agree with TRBD1. V shed 5 bases, J shed 0 bases, and the junction held 7 bases outside the gene matches. The CDR3 has 16 residues. The germline V gene has CDR1 SGHRS and CDR2 YFSETQ. The CDR3 region is CASREPGGSSGNTIYF. Here the CDR3 DNA reads TGCGCCAGCAGGGAACCAGGGGGCAGCTCTGGAAACACCATATATTTT.

Concerning this clonotype itself: A read error may be the cause here, since a much bigger clone is one base away. The genes are TRBV5-4 and TRBJ2-4; D gene uncertain. CDR1 SGHNT and CDR2 YYREEE come from the germline V gene (reference sequence). There are 12 residues in the CDR3. The CDR3 sequence is CASSFFEQTQSF. The CDR3 DNA sequence: TGTGCCAGCAGCTTTTTCGAACAAACTCAGTCCTTC.

This clonotype was picked up many times. V and J are TRBV7-2 and TRBJ1-1; weak D call: TRBD1 (6 bases). The V end was cut by 2 bases, the J end by 5 bases, with 12 bases between. The CDR3 is 14 residues long. Germline V CDR1 and CDR2: SGHTA, FQGNSA. The CDR3 bases are TGTGCCAGCAGCTTATGGGGGGCGCGAACTGAAGCTTTCTTT. Translated: CASSLWGARTEAFF.

In this sample, this clonotype turned up many times. The J gene is TRBJ1-2, the V gene TRBV10-3; TRBD1 aligns across 8 bases. V gave up 3 bases and J gave up 4 bases; unmatched junction bases: 10. This CDR3 is built from 16 residues. Germline loops: CDR1 ENHRY, CDR2 SYGVKD. This chain's CDR3 is CAISEDRGRAVYGYTF. CDR3 nucleotide sequence: TGTGCCATCAGTGAAGACAGGGGCCGAGCGGTCTATGGCTACACCTTC.

Of note for this clonotype: A much larger clone lies a single base off, so this may be a read error. The chain uses TRBV19 and TRBJ2-2; tentatively, D is TRBD1 (6 bases). V dropped 9 bases and J dropped 5 bases, with 16 bases sitting between them. The germline V gene has CDR1 LNHDA and CDR2 SQIVND (reference sequence). The CDR3 length is 14 residues. For the CDR3, the DNA is TGTGCCAGCAAGAACAGGGCCAGGACCGGGGAGCTGTTTTTT. It yields the protein CASKNRARTGELFF.

For the CDR3, the DNA is TGCGCCAGCAGCTTGACCCTTCAGTCCTACAATGAGCAGTTCTTC. Translated: CASSLTLQSYNEQFF. The gene calls are TRBV5-1 and TRBJ2-1; unclear D gene. The germline V gene encodes CDR1 SGHRS and CDR2 YFSETQ. This CDR3 contains 15 residues. With 1 base removed from V and 1 base from J, the gap between germline ends came to 9 bases.

This clonotype has just a few counts. The genes are TRBV7-2 and TRBJ2-6; D not certain. CDR1 is SGHTA, CDR2 FQGNSA, per germline. Trimming pared 4 bases from V and 4 bases from J, leaving 11 bases between. This CDR3 spans 15 amino acids. The CDR3 spells CASSSRFPGANVLTF. The CDR3 bases are TGTGCCAGCAGCTCTCGATTCCCGGGGGCCAACGTCCTGACTTTC.

This clonotype came up a few times. V gene TRBV4-1 combines with J gene TRBJ2-3, with a possible D match to TRBD1 (6 bases). The CDR3 sequence is 17 residues long. Germline CDR1 reads MGHRA; CDR2 reads YSYEKL. Deletions cut 3 bases from V and 0 bases from J, with 16 bases between. CDR3 amino acids: CASSQYPGQKSTDTQYF. CDR3 DNA: TGCGCCAGCAGCCAGTACCCGGGACAAAAGAGCACAGATACGCAGTATTTT.